The 31 T cell receptor beta chains below were found in one sample sequenced in a study of blood T cells in healthy people across ages. Together with a sample-barcoded 5' primer, a J-beta primer mix was included in a second PCR lasting about 6 to 11 cycles. TCRdb reprocessed the 5' RACE reads with MiXCR, giving one entry per CDR3 protein. Found here are about 1.6 million distinct CDR3 sequences, roughly 32% of them singletons; the top ten hold about 11%. Sequences were obtained from blood. These receptors all come from a woman aged 25 to 39 in good health.

This clonotype showed up just once. The V gene is TRBV4-1, the J gene TRBJ1-2; possibly TRBD1 for D (6 bases). This CDR3 is 17 amino acids long. CDR1 is MGHRA and CDR2 is YSYEKL in the germline V gene. V was cut by 4 bases and J by 1 base, with 19 bases left in between. The CDR3 loop is CASSPGGVGQINYGYTF. DNA of the CDR3: TGCGCCAGCAGCCCGGGGGGCGTAGGCCAGATTAACTATGGCTACACCTTC.

The chain is built from TRBV7-9 and TRBJ1-1; possible D gene TRBD1, 5 bases. This CDR3 spans 15 amino acids. V was clipped by 4 bases and J by 2 bases, with 14 bases between them. CDR1 and CDR2 from the germline V gene are SEHNR and FQNEAQ (reference sequence). This chain's CDR3 is CASSSPVGVNTEAFF. For the CDR3, the DNA is TGTGCCAGCAGCTCGCCGGTAGGGGTTAACACTGAAGCTTTCTTT.

The CDR3: CSASPRLAGAYNEQFF. CDR3 nucleotides: TGCAGTGCTAGCCCGCGACTAGCGGGGGCCTACAATGAGCAGTTCTTC. The chain couples TRBV20-1 to TRBJ2-1; TRBD2 matches 12 bases. V was clipped by 3 bases and J by 2 bases; unmatched bases: 5. The CDR3 is made up of 16 amino acids. Germline CDR1 reads DFQATT; CDR2 reads SNEGSKA (reference sequence).

The chain combines TRBV29-1 with TRBJ2-1, with 10 bases that match TRBD2. The DNA end is more similar to TRBJ2-7, so the J call may be wrong. Germline lookup yields CDR1 SQVTM and CDR2 ANQGSEA. CDR3 length equals 14 residues. The chain's CDR3 is CSAPGLASYNEQYF. The DNA for the CDR3 is TGCAGCGCACCGGGACTAGCGTCCTACAATGAGCAGTACTTC.

V and J are TRBV20-1 and TRBJ2-1; D possibly corresponds to TRBD2 (6 bases). Germline V gene lookup returns CDR1 DFQATT and CDR2 SNEGSKA (reference sequence). The CDR3 runs to 14 residues. As DNA, the CDR3 is TGCAGCCTCCAAAGACCGACGGGGGACAATGAGCAGTTCTTC. Translation gives CSLQRPTGDNEQFF.

This clonotype showed up just once. The junction departs from the called germline gene at one end, perhaps through a read error. The V call is TRBV18, the J call TRBJ2-6; D may match TRBD1 or TRBD2 (5 bases each). Germline CDR1 reads KGHSH; CDR2 reads LQKENI. The length of the CDR3 is 19 residues. The CDR3 DNA reads TGTGCCAGCTCACCACCGGACCGGGGCCCAAACTCTGGGGCCAACGTCCCGACTTTC. Residues: CASSPPDRGPNSGANVPTF.

This clonotype was detected many times. The chain has TRBV9 and TRBJ1-2; TRBD1 aligns across 9 bases. V dropped 3 bases and J dropped 2; count of bases not matched to a gene: 11. The CDR3 is 17 amino acids. The V gene's germline CDR1 is SGDLS and CDR2 YYNGEE. The CDR3 is CASSGGTGWGSNYGYTF. The CDR3 region has the DNA TGTGCCAGCAGCGGAGGGACAGGGTGGGGGTCCAACTATGGCTACACCTTC.

The V call is TRBV3-1, the J call TRBJ2-7; possible D gene TRBD2, 5 bases. CDR3 size: 15 residues. The germline V gene has CDR1 LGHDT and CDR2 YNNKEL (reference sequence). Trimming took off 1 base at V and 5 bases at J, with 15 bases between the two ends. The CDR3, as DNA: TGTGCCAGCAGCCAAGGGGCTAGCAGGTCCCACGAGCAGTACTTC. Translated: CASSQGASRSHEQYF.

This clonotype was counted many times. This chain links TRBV4-1 with TRBJ2-7; 9 nucleotides match TRBD1. The ends lost 4 bases at V and 4 bases at J; junction bases unmatched: 5. This CDR3 is built from 14 residues. Per germline, CDR1 MGHRA and CDR2 YSYEKL. The DNA for the CDR3 is TGCGCCAGCAGCCCACAGGGGGCTGTGTACGAGCAGTACTTC. Amino acids: CASSPQGAVYEQYF.

This clonotype was observed a handful of times. The CDR3 spells CASSSTRLAGLTDTQYF. As DNA, the CDR3 is TGTGCCAGCAGTTCGACAAGACTAGCGGGTCTCACAGATACGCAGTATTTT. The chain combines TRBV12-3 or TRBV12-4 with TRBJ2-3; TRBD2 aligns across 10 bases. V lost 4 bases, J lost 2 bases, and 9 bases stayed unmatched. The CDR3 is made up of 17 amino acids.

The chain uses TRBV27 and TRBJ2-7; D is ambiguous. The ends were cut back, 6 bases at V and 6 bases at J, with 9 bases in the middle. Germline V gene data show CDR1 as MNHEY and CDR2 as SMNVEV (reference sequence). CDR3 size: 11 residues. CDR3 sequence: CASSNSSEQYF. The CDR3 region has the DNA TGTGCCAGCAGCAACAGCTCCGAGCAGTACTTC.

Ten or more counts support this clonotype. The CDR3 is CASSSIRGGYGYTF. The DNA for the CDR3 is TGTGCCAGCAGTTCGATCAGGGGGGGATATGGCTACACCTTC. V is TRBV5-6 and J is TRBJ1-2, with 7 bases that match TRBD1. Trimming cost V 5 bases and J 5 bases; bases outside gene matches: 9. This CDR3 comprises 14 residues. Germline V gene lookup returns CDR1 SGHDT and CDR2 YYEEEE.

The chain employs TRBV7-2 and TRBJ1-5; weak D call: TRBD1 (6 bases). Germline V gene data show CDR1 as SGHTA and CDR2 as FQGNSA. This CDR3 has 14 amino acids. The germline V and J ends were trimmed by 0 bases and 4 bases, with 7 bases remaining between them. The CDR3 nucleotides read TGTGCCAGCAGCTTAGCTCAGGGGAATCAGCCCCAGCATTTT. Translation gives CASSLAQGNQPQHF.

This clonotype was detected only a few times. This sequence joins TRBV9 and TRBJ2-5; possible D gene TRBD2, 6 bases. The germline V gene has CDR1 SGDLS and CDR2 YYNGEE. V was cut by 3 bases and J by 5 bases, with 14 bases left in between. This CDR3 region has 14 residues. The CDR3, as DNA: TGTGCCAGCAGCGCGGGAGCCAGCGGGGAGACCCAGTACTTC. This gives the protein CASSAGASGETQYF.

This clonotype was recorded only once. This chain joins TRBV10-3 and TRBJ1-1; D is uncertain. This CDR3 is 14 amino acids long. Trimming shortened V by 2 bases and J by 4 bases, and 11 bases separated the two germline ends. In germline, CDR1 is ENHRY, CDR2 SYGVKD. CDR3 DNA sequence: TGTGCCATCAGTGAGAACCCGGGGAGCACTGAAGCTTTCTTT. As protein: CAISENPGSTEAFF.

V gene TRBV27 combines with J gene TRBJ2-7, with D perhaps being TRBD1 or TRBD2 (5 bases each). Trimming took 8 bases from V and 0 from J, leaving 17 bases between them. CDR3 length equals 15 residues. In germline, CDR1 is MNHEY, CDR2 SMNVEV (reference sequence). The CDR3 sequence: CASRIGAGSSYEQYF. CDR3 coding DNA: TGTGCCAGCCGAATCGGGGCAGGGAGCTCCTACGAGCAGTACTTC.

The rearrangement joins TRBV20-1 to TRBJ1-1, with D perhaps TRBD1 (5 bases). The V gene lost 0 bases and the J gene lost 2 bases, with 13 bases spanning the gap. Germline V gene lookup returns CDR1 DFQATT and CDR2 SNEGSKA (reference sequence). The CDR3 extends over 15 amino acids. The DNA of the CDR3 is TGCAGTGCTAGAGACTTTACCAGGGATAACACTGAAGCTTTCTTT. This gives the protein CSARDFTRDNTEAFF.

The table lists this clonotype with a few counts. This chain joins TRBV7-9 and TRBJ2-1, with D unresolved. Per germline, CDR1 SEHNR and CDR2 FQNEAQ (reference sequence). Trimming removed 1 base from V and 0 bases from J, with 10 bases in between. This CDR3 contains 16 residues. The DNA for the CDR3 is TGTGCCAGCAGCTTAGAAATGGGTATCTCCTACAATGAGCAGTTCTTC. Translation: CASSLEMGISYNEQFF.

V usage is TRBV14 and J usage is TRBJ2-4; D not resolved. The J call may be mistaken, given a closer DNA end match to TRBJ2-7. CDR3 length equals 11 residues. Germline V gives CDR1 SGHDN, CDR2 FVKESK. This CDR3 reads CASSQGYEQYV. The CDR3 DNA follows: TGTGCCAGCAGCCAGGGGTACGAGCAGTACGTC.

The chain combines TRBV6-5 with TRBJ2-6; D remains ambiguous. This CDR3 has 18 amino acids. Trimming took off 0 bases at V and 1 base at J, with 13 bases between the two ends. CDR1 and CDR2 from the germline V gene are MNHEY and SVGAGI. The CDR3 spells CASSYSRLGWSGANVLTF. As DNA, the CDR3 is TGTGCCAGCAGTTACTCCCGGCTCGGGTGGTCTGGGGCCAACGTCCTGACTTTC.

As concerns this clonotype: A read error may account for a junction end that differs from germline. The gene calls are TRBV18 and TRBJ2-1; maybe TRBD2 (6 bases). Germline-derived CDR1 and CDR2 are KGHSH and LQKENI. The CDR3 sequence is 13 residues long. CDR3 nucleotide sequence: TGTGTCAGCTCATCTCGACTAGGGGATGAGCAGTTCTTC. It yields the protein CVSSSRLGDEQFF.

This chain joins TRBV7-3 and TRBJ2-6; TRBD2 agrees at 13 bases. Germline V gene sequence: CDR1 SGHTA, CDR2 FQGTGA. The CDR3 consists of 18 residues. The trim removed 4 bases at V and 3 bases at J, leaving 6 bases unmatched. This CDR3 is CASSYRTSGSGGANVLTF. For the CDR3, the DNA is TGTGCCAGCAGCTACCGGACTAGCGGGAGCGGTGGGGCCAACGTCCTGACTTTC.

The genes are TRBV7-2 and TRBJ2-6; no clear D. Trimming took off 3 bases at V and 3 bases at J, with 6 bases between the two ends. This CDR3 region has 14 residues. The germline CDR1 and CDR2 sequences are SGHTA and FQGNSA. The CDR3 protein is CASSFEDGANVLTF. The CDR3 DNA is TGTGCCAGCAGCTTTGAGGATGGGGCCAACGTCCTGACTTTC.

The chain couples TRBV20-1 to TRBJ2-1; no definite D call. This CDR3 contains 14 residues. The germline V gene encodes CDR1 DFQATT and CDR2 SNEGSKA (reference sequence). V lost 3 bases and J lost 8, with 17 bases in between. This CDR3 is CSARGRKGVYEQFF. The CDR3 region has the DNA TGCAGTGCTAGGGGTCGTAAGGGTGTGTATGAGCAGTTCTTC.

This clonotype was seen more than once but under ten times. The chain joins TRBV6-5 to TRBJ2-5; perhaps D is TRBD1 or TRBD2 (6 bases each). With 0 bases removed from V and 4 bases from J, the gap between germline ends came to 18 bases. Germline V gene lookup returns CDR1 MNHEY and CDR2 SVGAGI. This CDR3 is built from 17 residues. CDR3 sequence (DNA): TGTGCCAGCAGTTACTCGGGGGGCGTAAGAACCCGAGAGACCCAGTACTTC. It translates to CASSYSGGVRTRETQYF.

V is TRBV11-3 and J is TRBJ2-5; TRBD2 matches at 12 bases. Germline-derived CDR1 and CDR2 are SGHNT and YENEEA. This CDR3 region has 15 residues. After removal of 8 bases from V and 5 bases from J, the junction contained 9 bases not matched to a gene. CDR3 region: CASALAGGPFETQYF. CDR3 coding DNA: TGTGCCAGCGCCCTAGCGGGGGGGCCATTCGAGACCCAGTACTTC.

This sequence joins TRBV15 and TRBJ2-3; 11 bases map to TRBD2. CDR1 is LNHNV, CDR2 YYDKDF, per germline (reference sequence). Unmatched junction bases numbered 6, after V lost 4 bases and J lost 3 bases. CDR3 length: 16 amino acids. The CDR3 region has the DNA TGTGCCACCAGCACGCAACTAGCGGGAGTAACAGATACGCAGTATTTT. Its protein product is CATSTQLAGVTDTQYF. Full variable domain (outside the CDR3, taken from reference TRBV15 and TRBJ2-3): DAMVIQNPRYQVTQFGKPVTLSCSQTLNHNVMYWYQQKSSQAPKLLFHYYDKDFNNEADTPDNFQSRRPNTSFCFLDIRSPGLGDTAMYLCATSTQLAGVTDTQYFGPGTRLTVL.

This clonotype has just a few counts. The junction shows a germline mismatch at one end, possibly a read error. The chain uses TRBV11-1 and TRBJ1-1, with 7 nucleotides matching TRBD1. The CDR3 is made up of 14 amino acids. The germline V gene encodes CDR1 SGHAT and CDR2 FQDESV (reference sequence). The DNA for the CDR3 is TGTGCTAGCAGCGATCTACAGGGGATCGGTGAAGCTTTCTTT. It codes for CASSDLQGIGEAFF.

This clonotype has only a few counts. The chain combines TRBV3-1 with TRBJ1-1, with 7 bases matching TRBD1. The CDR3 sequence is 16 residues long. CDR1 and CDR2 (germline): LGHDT, YNNKEL (reference sequence). With 4 bases clipped from V and 0 bases from J, the junction kept 8 bases outside the gene matches. DNA for the CDR3: TGTGCCAGCAGCCGCAGGGGGACAGTCATGAACACTGAAGCTTTCTTT. It specifies CASSRRGTVMNTEAFF.

This chain connects TRBV7-7 to TRBJ1-1, with unresolved D. The CDR3 has 15 residues. V was pared by 10 bases and J by 1 base, with 19 bases between. Germline CDR1 and CDR2: SSHAT and FNYEAQ (reference sequence). The CDR3: CATTDNRLGNTEAFF. CDR3 coding DNA: TGTGCCACCACCGATAATAGGTTGGGGAACACTGAAGCTTTCTTT.

This clonotype was seen more than once but under ten times. This chain uses TRBV20-1 with TRBJ2-7, with 10 bases identical to TRBD1. The CDR3 covers 13 residues. Looked up from germline, CDR1 is DFQATT and CDR2 is SNEGSKA (reference sequence). Trimming cost V 5 bases and J 0 bases; bases outside gene matches: 1. The CDR3 nucleotides read TGCAGTGCTGGGACAGGGGACTCCTACGAGCAGTACTTC. It yields the protein CSAGTGDSYEQYF.